This T cell receptor beta chain appears in the sequencing data of a study of T cell clusters in autoimmune cytopenias. At the level of the study: Healthy control donors averaged around 55 years of age, with a median of about 59 years. Broader study findings: TRB repertoire shifts in secondary cytopenia and chronic lymphocytic leukemia mostly reflected lymphoma, not autoimmunity.

Details on this clonotype: Its target is not known.

TRB was amplified by touch-down multiplex PCR, primer pools A and B combined. For each CDR3 protein, TCRdb gives one entry from its re-call of the multiplex PCR reads, without DNA. The listing records 5,000 to 6,500 distinct CDR3 sequences. CDR3 size: 14 residues. The germline V gene has CDR1 MNHEY and CDR2 SMNVEV (reference sequence). About 39,000 genome equivalents of blood DNA were amplified for TRB. These sequences were also reported in another study, on T cell repertoires in aging, cancer and after chemotherapy. This second report adds: Untreated cancer patients had significantly lower blood TCR diversity than age-matched healthy donors.

The sequenced sample was peripheral blood. The TCR comes from a human donor in good health. The chain carries TRBV27 and TRBJ1-2; lacking DNA, the TRBD1 call made by TCRdb goes unchecked. CDR3 sequence: CASSRQGDRYGYTF.